This entry is about one T cell receptor beta chain. Its antigen is as yet unknown. Naive and memory CD4+ T cells came from enriched cryopreserved PBMCs. Germline V CDR1 and CDR2: SGHRS, YFSETQ. J was trimmed by 6 bases and V by 7 bases; bases with no gene match: 7. The CDR3 length is 14 residues. The protocol was immunoSEQ multiplex PCR, while the TCRdb copy is restricted to in-frame clones and leaves out a portion. The sample shows 30,000 to 45,000 clones, over 75% of them seen only once. This sample was included in a study of CD4 T cells in relation to SARS-CoV-2 and coronaviruses. Study-level information: Patient ages ranged from roughly 21 to 75, median 38. Convalescent patients were fewer than ten males and a handful of females; two were Hispanic. Notes on the study in general: The cross-reactivity analysis covered only spike protein, not other viral proteins.

The TCR comes from an adult with COVID-19. Sequencing was performed on memory CD4+ T cells from PBMCs. The J gene is TRBJ1-4, the V gene TRBV5-1; 9 positions match TRBD1. The CDR3 reads CASSRQGEDEKLFF. In DNA form, the CDR3 reads TGCGCCAGCTCGAGACAGGGGGAGGATGAAAAACTGTTTTTT.